This TCR beta chain is from a study of blood T cell repertoires in COVID-19. Study overall: PBMCs, B-cell-depleted T cells, or T cells provided the cDNA or gDNA that made up the material.

Germline CDR1 reads LGHDT; CDR2 reads YNNKEL (reference sequence). V was clipped by 6 bases and J by 11 bases; unmatched bases: 11. The CDR3 is 13 amino acids. Enrollees, about 18 to 89 years old, lived in some 24 US areas. Cohort 3 donors counted as recovered after two negative PCRs, clearance, or resolved symptoms. Original methodology: Nucleated cell counts were estimated from reference gene primer amplification. Here immunoSEQ multiplex PCR was the method, and the copy in TCRdb shows in-frame clones only, minus some. D and trimming come from the DNA, and the V and J calls and clone size come from that table. The sample shows 200,000 or so clones, around 81% of them seen only once.

The chain uses TRBV3-1 (or the pseudogene TRBV3-2) and TRBJ1-1; 8 bases map to TRBD1. This receptor was identified in a man aged 40-50 years who had recovered from COVID-19. The sample comprised PBMCs or T cells enriched from blood (not recorded which). As DNA, the CDR3 is TGTGCCAGCAGTTACGGCAGGGACAGGCAGGCTTTCTTT. Protein: CASSYGRDRQAFF.